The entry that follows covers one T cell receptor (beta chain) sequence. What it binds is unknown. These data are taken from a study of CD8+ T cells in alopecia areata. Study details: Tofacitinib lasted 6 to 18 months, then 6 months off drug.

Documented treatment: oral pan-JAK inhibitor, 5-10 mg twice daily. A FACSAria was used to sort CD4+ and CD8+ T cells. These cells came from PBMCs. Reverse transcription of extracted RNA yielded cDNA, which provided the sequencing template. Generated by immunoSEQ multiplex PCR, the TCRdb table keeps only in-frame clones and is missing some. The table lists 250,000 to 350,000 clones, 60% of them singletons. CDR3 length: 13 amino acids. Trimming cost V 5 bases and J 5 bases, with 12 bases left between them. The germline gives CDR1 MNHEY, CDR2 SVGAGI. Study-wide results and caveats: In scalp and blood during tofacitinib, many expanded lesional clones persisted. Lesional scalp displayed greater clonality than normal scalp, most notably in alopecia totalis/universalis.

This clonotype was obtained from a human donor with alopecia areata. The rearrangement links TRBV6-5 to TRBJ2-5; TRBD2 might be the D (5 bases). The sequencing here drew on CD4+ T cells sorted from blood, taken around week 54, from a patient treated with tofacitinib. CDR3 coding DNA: TGTGCCAGCAGTCGTGACACGGGGGAGACCCAGTACTTC. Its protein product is CASSRDTGETQYF.